The 23 T cell receptor beta chains below were found in one sample sequenced in a study of T cell clones after liver transplantation. Assay: immunoSEQ multiplex PCR; the TCRdb copy retains only in-frame clones and omits some. This table holds some 80,000 clones, around four fifths found once. The input for sequencing was CD4+ T cells from blood, taken 48 months after liver transplant. The source of these receptors is a human patient who received a liver transplant. Part of the T cell pool may stem from the graft donor.

The chain has TRBV5-6 and TRBJ2-5, with D unresolved. The CDR3 is 13 amino acids. The germline V and J ends were trimmed by 0 bases and 3 bases, with 6 bases remaining between them. The germline V gene encodes CDR1 SGHDT and CDR2 YYEEEE. The CDR3 DNA sequence: TGTGCCAGCAGCTTGGGGCTTGAAGAGACCCAGTACTTC. Residues: CASSLGLEETQYF.

V gene TRBV11-2 combines with J gene TRBJ2-2; 7 nucleotides agree with TRBD1. CDR3 size: 15 residues. Germline assignment: CDR1 SGHAT and CDR2 FQNNGV. Germline trimming cut 0 bases from V and 6 bases from J; bases unmatched to any gene: 4. The DNA for the CDR3 is TGTGCCAGCAGCTTAGAGAGTCAGGGGGCCGGGGAGCTGTTTTTT. Residues: CASSLESQGAGELFF.

V and J are TRBV7-9 and TRBJ1-1; D gene unclear. Germline lookup yields CDR1 SEHNR and CDR2 FQNEAQ (reference sequence). With 1 base removed from V and 1 base from J, the gap between germline ends came to 7 bases. The CDR3 contains 14 residues. The CDR3 region is CASSLDFGNTEAFF. CDR3 nucleotide sequence: TGTGCCAGCAGCTTAGATTTTGGGAACACTGAAGCTTTCTTT.

This sequence joins TRBV7-9 and TRBJ2-3, with unresolved D. Trimming cost V 5 bases and J 2 bases, with 17 bases left between them. The CDR3 loop spans 16 amino acids. CDR1 is SEHNR and CDR2 is FQNEAQ in the germline V gene (reference sequence). For the CDR3, the DNA is TGTGCCAGCAGCACTCCTAATATCGATCTCACAGATACGCAGTATTTT. This sequence encodes CASSTPNIDLTDTQYF.

The chain carries TRBV5-1 and TRBJ2-4, with D perhaps TRBD2 (6 bases). The V gene lost 4 bases and the J gene lost 5 bases, with 16 bases spanning the gap. The CDR3 is 15 residues long. Germline CDR1 is SGHRS and CDR2 is YFSETQ. The CDR3 DNA follows: TGCGCCAGCAGCGAATGGGACTTAACCCAAAACATTCAGTACTTC. Translating gives CASSEWDLTQNIQYF.

The chain has TRBV4-1 and TRBJ1-2, with D perhaps TRBD1 (6 bases). The CDR3 sequence is 15 residues long. Trimming shortened V by 0 bases and J by 4 bases, and 12 bases separated the two germline ends. The germline CDR1 and CDR2 sequences are MGHRA and YSYEKL. CDR3 nucleotides: TGCGCCAGCAGCCAAGATATCGGACAGATCTATGGCTACACCTTC. It encodes CASSQDIGQIYGYTF.

The gene calls are TRBV7-3 and TRBJ2-2; D is ambiguous. Germline CDR1 and CDR2: SGHTA and FQGTGA. V was pared by 3 bases and J by 1 base, with 3 bases between. The CDR3 runs to 13 residues. CDR3 sequence (DNA): TGTGCCAGCAGCTTGCTGAACACCGGGGAGCTGTTTTTT. Translation: CASSLLNTGELFF. Using reference TRBV7-3 and TRBJ2-2 for the parts outside the CDR3, the full variable domain is GAGVSQTPSNKVTEKGKYVELRCDPISGHTALYWYRQSLGQGPEFLIYFQGTGAADDSGLPNDRFFAVRPEGSVSTLKIQRTERGDSAVYLCASSLLNTGELFFGEGSRLTVL.

The chain carries TRBV14 and TRBJ1-6, with TRBD1 as a possible D gene (5 bases). Trimming took off 4 bases at V and 3 bases at J, with 13 bases between the two ends. The germline CDR1 and CDR2 sequences are SGHDN and FVKESK. The CDR3 consists of 16 residues. DNA of the CDR3: TGTGCCAGCAGCCCCCTCGGGGGGATCTATAATTCACCCCTCCACTTT. Its translation is CASSPLGGIYNSPLHF. The variable domain in full, with the rest retrieved from reference TRBV14 and TRBJ1-6, is EAGVTQFPSHSVIEKGQTVTLRCDPISGHDNLYWYRRVMGKEIKFLLHFVKESKQDESGMPNNRFLAERTGGTYSTLKVQPAELEDSGVYFCASSPLGGIYNSPLHFGNGTRLTVT.

The chain recombines TRBV18 with TRBJ2-7; the D gene is possibly TRBD2 (5 bases). Trimming shortened V by 6 bases and J by 7 bases, and 19 bases separated the two germline ends. CDR1 is KGHSH and CDR2 is LQKENI in the germline V gene. The CDR3 has 14 residues. The CDR3 region has the DNA TGTGCCAGCTCTCCGAGGACTGCCTCGGGGGAGCAGTACTTC. Protein product: CASSPRTASGEQYF. The full variable domain, rest sourced from reference TRBV18 and TRBJ2-7, is NAGVMQNPRHLVRRRGQEARLRCSPMKGHSHVYWYRQLPEEGLKFMVYLQKENIIDESGMPKERFSAEFPKEGPSILRIQQVVRGDSAAYFCASSPRTASGEQYFGPGTRLTVT.

J is TRBJ1-5 and V is TRBV18; D gene uncertain. The CDR3 covers 17 residues. CDR1 KGHSH and CDR2 LQKENI come from the germline V gene. Trimming removed 6 bases from V and 4 bases from J, with 22 bases in between. CDR3 loop: CASSPGGLPPGNQPQHF. DNA of the CDR3: TGTGCCAGCTCGCCGGGTGGACTGCCGCCGGGAAATCAGCCCCAGCATTTT.

This sequence joins TRBV7-2 and TRBJ2-3; 9 nucleotides agree with TRBD2. There are 16 residues in the CDR3. Looked up from germline, CDR1 is SGHTA and CDR2 is FQGNSA. V shed 1 base and J 4 bases; nucleotides not matched to a gene: 6. The CDR3 sequence is CASSLVRTSAADTQYF. In DNA form, the CDR3 reads TGTGCCAGCAGCTTAGTTCGGACTAGCGCCGCAGATACGCAGTATTTT.

This clone was seen once. This sequence joins TRBV5-1 and TRBJ1-4; D remains ambiguous. CDR3 length: 14 amino acids. Germline loops: CDR1 SGHRS, CDR2 YFSETQ. The germline V and J ends were trimmed by 0 bases and 8 bases, with 11 bases remaining between them. CDR3 in DNA: TGCGCCAGCAGCTTGGGACAACGAGCGGAAAAACTGTTTTTT. Its protein is CASSLGQRAEKLFF.

The J gene is TRBJ2-3, the V gene TRBV2, with D possibly being TRBD2 (6 bases). The CDR3 length is 12 residues. Germline lookup yields CDR1 SNHLY and CDR2 FYNNEI. Trimming shortened V by 6 bases and J by 5 bases, and 9 bases separated the two germline ends. CDR3: CASSGGGDTQYF. The CDR3 DNA reads TGTGCCAGCAGCGGGGGAGGAGATACGCAGTATTTT.

The V call is TRBV11-1, the J call TRBJ2-7, with unresolved D. The V end was cut by 8 bases, the J end by 5 bases, with 16 bases between. Germline-derived CDR1 and CDR2 are SGHAT and FQDESV (reference sequence). The CDR3 runs to 13 residues. The CDR3, as DNA: TGTGCCAGCGCTCGCGAGAGGATTAACGAGCAGTACTTC. Translated: CASARERINEQYF.

This clone was detected a few times. The chain couples TRBV5-8 to TRBJ2-7, with 7 bases matching TRBD1. Looked up from germline, CDR1 is SGHTS and CDR2 is YDEGEE. Unmatched junction bases numbered 6, after V lost 4 bases and J lost 2 bases. The CDR3 sequence is 14 residues long. CDR3 residues: CASSPGQPPYEQYF. For the CDR3, the DNA is TGTGCCAGCAGCCCGGGACAGCCGCCCTACGAGCAGTACTTC.

The chain links TRBV29-1 to TRBJ2-4; a weak D match, TRBD1 (5 bases). The germline V and J ends were trimmed by 8 bases and 5 bases, with 10 bases remaining between them. This CDR3 contains 11 residues. Germline V gene sequence: CDR1 SQVTM, CDR2 ANQGSEA. The CDR3 loop is CSFARENIQYF. The CDR3 DNA sequence: TGCAGCTTCGCCAGGGAAAACATTCAGTACTTC.

This clone has only a few counts. V usage is TRBV27 and J usage is TRBJ2-3; 9 bases match TRBD1. From germline, CDR1 is MNHEY and CDR2 SMNVEV (reference sequence). The V and J ends lost 4 bases and 0 bases, in that order; junction bases with no gene match: 5. The length of the CDR3 is 16 residues. The CDR3 region has the DNA TGTGCCAGCAGTTCCGGGACAGGGCCAAGCACAGATACGCAGTATTTT. Amino acids: CASSSGTGPSTDTQYF.

The chain uses TRBV27 and TRBJ1-5; D ambiguous. The CDR3 runs 14 residues. V was shortened by 5 bases and J by 6 bases, with 14 bases between the two germline ends. Per germline, CDR1 MNHEY and CDR2 SMNVEV (reference sequence). Written as DNA, the CDR3 is TGTGCCAGCAGTGGCGGACGTCCAGGTCAGCCCCAGCATTTT. This translates into CASSGGRPGQPQHF.

In its sample, this clone was seen once. V is TRBV7-9 and J is TRBJ1-5; TRBD1 might be the D (6 bases). Trimming cost V 5 bases and J 6 bases, with 23 bases left between them. The CDR3 runs 17 residues. Germline assignment: CDR1 SEHNR and CDR2 FQNEAQ (reference sequence). For the CDR3, the DNA is TGTGCCAGCAGCCCCGGGCAGGACAGAGTGTTTTCTCAGCCCCAGCATTTT. Its protein product is CASSPGQDRVFSQPQHF.

The J gene is TRBJ2-2, the V gene TRBV7-3; 11 bases align to TRBD2. The germline V gene encodes CDR1 SGHTA and CDR2 FQGTGA. This CDR3 spans 18 amino acids. V was clipped by 4 bases and J by 0 bases; unmatched bases: 7. This CDR3 is CASSSGLAGASNTGELFF. CDR3 sequence (DNA): TGTGCCAGCAGCTCAGGACTAGCGGGCGCATCGAACACCGGGGAGCTGTTTTTT.

The chain joins TRBV28 to TRBJ2-5; 7 nucleotides line up with TRBD2. The CDR3 has 14 amino acids. CDR1 is MDHEN, CDR2 SYDVKM, per germline. Trimming removed 4 bases from V and 1 base from J; junction bases left unmatched: 3. This CDR3 is CASSSSGAQETQYF. The CDR3 DNA is TGTGCCAGCAGTTCGAGCGGGGCCCAAGAGACCCAGTACTTC.

This clone came up once. This chain uses TRBV14 with TRBJ2-2; the match to TRBD2 covers 8 bases. V was pared by 0 bases and J by 5 bases, with 8 bases of the junction left unmatched. Germline V gene sequence: CDR1 SGHDN, CDR2 FVKESK. CDR3 length equals 17 residues. CDR3 DNA sequence: TGTGCCAGCAGCCAAGATCTTCTTCTAGCGGGTACCGGGGAGCTGTTTTTT. Amino acids: CASSQDLLLAGTGELFF.

The chain couples TRBV7-2 to TRBJ2-1; TRBD2 matches 9 bases. The CDR3 loop spans 15 amino acids. Per the germline V gene, CDR1 is SGHTA and CDR2 is FQGNSA. V shed 4 bases, J shed 5 bases, and the junction held 6 bases outside the gene matches. The CDR3 is CASSSGLALNNEQFF. CDR3 DNA: TGTGCCAGCAGCTCTGGACTAGCGTTAAACAATGAGCAGTTCTTC.